This entry concerns a single T cell receptor beta chain. The sample comes from a study of blood T cell repertoires in COVID-19. Study-level information: Material from acute and convalescent COVID-19 was sourced from the United States, Italy and Spain.

The CDR3 totals 15 residues. V shed 5 bases and J 1 base; nucleotides not matched to a gene: 2. Per germline, CDR1 MDHEN and CDR2 SYDVKM. Authors' analysis steps: Reference gene primer amplification gave estimated nucleated cell counts. Clones were read by immunoSEQ multiplex PCR, and TCRdb kept only the in-frame ones, dropping some. That table furnishes V, J and clone size, whereas the DNA furnished D and trimming. The data show more than 250,000 clones, around 88% seen once. The source material was peripheral blood. The TCR was taken from a woman in her twenties or thirties who had recovered from COVID-19. The chain links TRBV28 to TRBJ1-5; TRBD1 matches 10 bases. The CDR3 sequence is CASSDRGLSNQPQHF. The CDR3 coding sequence is TGTGCCAGCAGTGACAGGGGGCTAAGCAATCAGCCCCAGCATTTT.